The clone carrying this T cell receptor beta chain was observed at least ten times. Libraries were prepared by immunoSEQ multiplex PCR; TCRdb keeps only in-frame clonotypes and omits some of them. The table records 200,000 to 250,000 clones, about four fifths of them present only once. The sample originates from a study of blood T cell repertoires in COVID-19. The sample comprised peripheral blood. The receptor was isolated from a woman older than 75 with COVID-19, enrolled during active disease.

In DNA form, the CDR3 reads TGTGCCAGCAGCTTAGATCTAGCGGGAGGCACAGATACGCAGTATTTT. Encoded protein: CASSLDLAGGTDTQYF. The rearrangement links TRBV7-9 to TRBJ2-3; TRBD2 matches at 10 bases. Germline V gene sequence: CDR1 SEHNR, CDR2 FQNEAQ (reference sequence). After removal of 1 base from V and 1 base from J, the junction contained 2 bases not matched to a gene. The CDR3 totals 16 residues.